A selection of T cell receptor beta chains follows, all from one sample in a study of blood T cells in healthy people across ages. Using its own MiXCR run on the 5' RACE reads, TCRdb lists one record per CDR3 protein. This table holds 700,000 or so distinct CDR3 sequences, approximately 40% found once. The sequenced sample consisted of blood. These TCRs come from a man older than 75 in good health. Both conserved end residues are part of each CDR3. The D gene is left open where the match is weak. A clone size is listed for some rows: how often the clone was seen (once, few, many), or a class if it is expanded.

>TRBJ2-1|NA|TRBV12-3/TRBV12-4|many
CASSFRVGEQFF
TGTGCCAGCAGTTTTCGGGTAGGTGAGCAGTTCTTC
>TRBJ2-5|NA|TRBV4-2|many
CASSQDPPGEEGETQYF
TGTGCCAGCAGCCAAGATCCCCCCGGGGAAGAGGGGGAGACCCAGTACTTC
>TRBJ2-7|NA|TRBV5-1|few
CASSLAASSSYEQYF
TGCGCCAGCAGCTTGGCCGCCAGTAGCTCCTACGAGCAGTACTTC
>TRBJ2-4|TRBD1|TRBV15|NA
CATSGGGTGGNIQYF
TGTGCCACCAGCGGAGGAGGGACAGGGGGCAACATTCAGTACTTC
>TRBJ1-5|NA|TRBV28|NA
CASSPGYVVRGQPQHF
TGTGCCAGCAGTCCGGGGTACGTGGTCCGCGGTCAGCCCCAGCATTTT
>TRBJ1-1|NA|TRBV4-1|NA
CASSQRRTEKNTETFF
TGCGCCAGCAGCCAACGCCGGACAGAGAAGAACACTGAAACTTTCTTT
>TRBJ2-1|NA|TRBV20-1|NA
CSARDISPVRGYNEQFF
TGCAGTGCTAGAGATATTAGCCCCGTCCGGGGGTACAATGAGCAGTTCTTC
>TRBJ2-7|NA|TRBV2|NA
CASSESIQVGSYEQYF
TGTGCCAGCAGTGAATCGATCCAGGTCGGCTCCTACGAGCAGTACTTC
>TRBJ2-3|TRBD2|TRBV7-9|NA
CASSLGLAGDEDTQYF
TGTGCCAGCAGCTTAGGACTAGCGGGAGACGAGGATACGCAGTATTTT
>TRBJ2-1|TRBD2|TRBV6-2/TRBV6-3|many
CASSYLLAGDGEQFF
TGTGCCAGCAGTTATCTCCTAGCGGGAGACGGTGAGCAGTTCTTC
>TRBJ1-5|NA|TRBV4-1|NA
CASSQGSYNQPQHF
TGCGCCAGCAGCCAGGGCAGTTACAATCAGCCCCAGCATTTT
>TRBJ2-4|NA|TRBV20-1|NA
CSASPNSGGRIWRGNIQYF
TGCAGTGCTAGTCCCAATTCTGGGGGGCGCATTTGGCGCGGAAACATTCAGTACTTC
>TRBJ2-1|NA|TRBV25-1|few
CASSQTRVAIYNEQFF
TGTGCCAGCAGTCAAACAAGGGTAGCGATTTACAATGAGCAGTTCTTC
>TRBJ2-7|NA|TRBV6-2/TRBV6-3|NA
CASSYAGQLEQYF
TGTGCCAGCAGTTACGCGGGACAGCTCGAGCAGTACTTC
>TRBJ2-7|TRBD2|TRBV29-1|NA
CSLISGGDAEQYF
TGCAGTCTAATTAGCGGGGGGGATGCCGAGCAGTACTTC
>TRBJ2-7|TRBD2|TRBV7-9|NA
CASSWTSGSEQYF
TGTGCCAGCAGCTGGACTAGCGGGAGCGAGCAGTACTTC
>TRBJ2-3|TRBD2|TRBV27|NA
CASSWTSGRAKDTQYF
TGTGCCAGCAGTTGGACTAGCGGGAGGGCCAAAGATACGCAGTATTTT
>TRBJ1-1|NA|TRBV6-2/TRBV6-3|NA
CASIEQAAHTEAFF
TGTGCCAGCATCGAACAGGCGGCCCACACTGAAGCTTTCTTT
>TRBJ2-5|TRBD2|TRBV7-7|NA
CASSMTSGGQETQYF
TGTGCCAGCAGCATGACTAGCGGGGGGCAAGAGACCCAGTACTTC
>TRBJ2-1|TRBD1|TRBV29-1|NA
CSVGDSYSEQFF
TGCAGCGTTGGGGACAGTTACAGTGAGCAGTTCTTC
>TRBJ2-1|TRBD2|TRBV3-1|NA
CASSSRTSGRAAEQFF
TGTGCCAGCAGCTCACGGACTAGCGGGAGGGCCGCTGAGCAGTTCTTC
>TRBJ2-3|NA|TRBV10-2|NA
CASSEIDTQYF
TGCGCCAGCAGTGAAATAGATACGCAGTATTTT
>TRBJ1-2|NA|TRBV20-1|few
CSARLRAPNYGYTF
TGCAGTGCTAGACTTAGGGCCCCTAACTATGGCTACACCTTC
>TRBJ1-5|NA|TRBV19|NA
CASSIEGSQNQPQHF
TGTGCCAGTAGTATAGAAGGGTCTCAAAATCAGCCCCAGCATTTT
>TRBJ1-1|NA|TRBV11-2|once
CASSFPGGLGTEAFF
TGTGCCAGCAGCTTCCCTGGAGGACTAGGCACTGAAGCTTTCTTT
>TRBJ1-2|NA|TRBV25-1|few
CASTEDLNYGYTF
TGTGCCAGCACCGAGGATTTAAACTATGGCTACACCTTC
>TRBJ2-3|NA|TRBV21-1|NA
CASSKEYPRTLDRKYF
TGTGCCAGCAGCAAAGAATACCCCAGAACTTTGGATAGAAAGTATTTT
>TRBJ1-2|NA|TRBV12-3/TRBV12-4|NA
CASSDSGTPTGYGYTF
TGTGCCAGCAGTGATTCCGGGACTCCCACTGGATATGGCTACACCTTC
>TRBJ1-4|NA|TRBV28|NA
CASTPGGNEKLFF
TGTGCCAGCACCCCGGGCGGGAATGAAAAACTGTTTTTT
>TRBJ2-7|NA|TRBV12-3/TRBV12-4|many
CASSLLRGAVSYEQYF
TGTGCCAGCAGTTTATTGAGGGGCGCCGTATCCTACGAGCAGTACTTC
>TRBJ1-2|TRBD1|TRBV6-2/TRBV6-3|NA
CASSNGQGIRANYGYTF
TGTGCCAGCAGTAACGGACAGGGGATTCGAGCTAACTATGGCTACACCTTC
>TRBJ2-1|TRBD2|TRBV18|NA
CASSPLAGEGNEQFF
TGTGCCAGCTCACCTCTAGCGGGAGAAGGGAATGAGCAGTTCTTC
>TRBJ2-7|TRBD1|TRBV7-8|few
CASSVRTGSYEQYF
TGTGCCAGCAGCGTACGGACAGGCTCCTACGAGCAGTACTTC
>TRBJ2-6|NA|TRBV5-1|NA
CASGIGPAGSGANVLTF
TGCGCCAGCGGCATAGGGCCCGCTGGATCTGGGGCCAACGTCCTGACTTTC
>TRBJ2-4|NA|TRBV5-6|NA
CASSLLRGGNIQYF
TGTGCCAGCAGCTTGTTAAGGGGCGGAAACATTCAGTACTTC
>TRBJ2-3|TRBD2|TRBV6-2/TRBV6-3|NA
CASTQREATDTQYF
TGTGCCAGCACCCAGCGGGAGGCCACAGATACGCAGTATTTT
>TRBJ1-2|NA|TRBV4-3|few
CASSQDRQGIYGYTF
TGCGCCAGCAGCCAAGATCGGCAGGGGATCTATGGCTACACCTTC
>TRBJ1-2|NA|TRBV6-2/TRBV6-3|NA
CASLAGDIRPGGYTF
TGTGCCAGCCTGGCCGGGGACATCAGACCGGGTGGCTACACCTTC
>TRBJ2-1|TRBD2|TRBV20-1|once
CSARDREPGLAPHNEQFF
TGCAGTGCTAGAGATAGGGAACCGGGACTAGCCCCCCACAATGAGCAGTTCTTC
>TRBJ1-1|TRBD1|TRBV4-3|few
CASSQAFTGVWTEAFF
TGCGCCAGCAGCCAAGCCTTCACAGGGGTCTGGACTGAAGCTTTCTTT
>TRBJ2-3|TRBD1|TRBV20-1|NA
CSASNFRGRGSTDTQYF
TGCAGTGCTAGCAACTTCAGGGGGCGGGGTAGCACAGATACGCAGTATTTT
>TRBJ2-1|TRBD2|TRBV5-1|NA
CASSPNPGGVNEQFF
TGCGCCAGCAGCCCTAATCCTGGGGGGGTCAATGAGCAGTTCTTC
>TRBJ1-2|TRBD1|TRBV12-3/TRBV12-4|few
CASSAGQSSGGYTF
TGTGCCAGCAGTGCGGGACAGTCCTCTGGCGGCTACACCTTC
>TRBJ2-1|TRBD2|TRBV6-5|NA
CASIASGGNNEQFF
TGTGCCAGCATCGCCAGCGGGGGGAACAATGAGCAGTTCTTC
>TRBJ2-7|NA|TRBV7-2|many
CASSFSGGAYEQYF
TGTGCCAGCAGTTTTTCCGGGGGCGCCTACGAGCAGTACTTC
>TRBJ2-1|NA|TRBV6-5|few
CASSLVGGHETQFF
TGTGCCAGCAGCCTGGTGGGAGGTCACGAGACCCAGTTCTTC
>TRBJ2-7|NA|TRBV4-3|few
CASSQVTAGSYEQYF
TGCGCCAGCAGCCAAGTCACGGCCGGCTCCTACGAGCAGTACTTC
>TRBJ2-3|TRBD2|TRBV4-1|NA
CASSQQVLMPGGGGTDTQYF
TGCGCCAGCAGCCAACAGGTCCTTATGCCGGGAGGTGGGGGCACAGATACGCAGTATTTT
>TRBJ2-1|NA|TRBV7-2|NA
CASSFIPTVAGPSKQFF
TGTGCCAGCAGCTTTATCCCGACCGTGGCGGGACCATCAAAGCAGTTCTTC
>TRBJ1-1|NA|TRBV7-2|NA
CASSLVGFLEAFF
TGTGCCAGCAGCTTAGTTGGGTTCCTTGAAGCTTTCTTT